This record covers a single TCR beta chain. Per the germline V gene, CDR1 is MNHEY and CDR2 is SVGAGI. The CDR3 is 15 amino acids. V gave up 4 bases and J gave up 4 bases; unmatched junction bases: 7. The data stem from a study of cytomegalovirus exposure and HLA in healthy donors. Assay used: immunoSEQ multiplex PCR; TCRdb lists only in-frame clones, some missing. The sample yields about 200,000 clones, about 81% seen once. Sample: PBMCs. The receptor was isolated from a young woman in good health and CMV-seronegative. The chain is built from TRBV6-5 and TRBJ2-1, with 7 bases identical to TRBD2. CDR3 residues: CASSSLVGGYNEQFF. The DNA for the CDR3 is TGTGCCAGCAGTTCCCTGGTCGGGGGGTACAATGAGCAGTTCTTC.